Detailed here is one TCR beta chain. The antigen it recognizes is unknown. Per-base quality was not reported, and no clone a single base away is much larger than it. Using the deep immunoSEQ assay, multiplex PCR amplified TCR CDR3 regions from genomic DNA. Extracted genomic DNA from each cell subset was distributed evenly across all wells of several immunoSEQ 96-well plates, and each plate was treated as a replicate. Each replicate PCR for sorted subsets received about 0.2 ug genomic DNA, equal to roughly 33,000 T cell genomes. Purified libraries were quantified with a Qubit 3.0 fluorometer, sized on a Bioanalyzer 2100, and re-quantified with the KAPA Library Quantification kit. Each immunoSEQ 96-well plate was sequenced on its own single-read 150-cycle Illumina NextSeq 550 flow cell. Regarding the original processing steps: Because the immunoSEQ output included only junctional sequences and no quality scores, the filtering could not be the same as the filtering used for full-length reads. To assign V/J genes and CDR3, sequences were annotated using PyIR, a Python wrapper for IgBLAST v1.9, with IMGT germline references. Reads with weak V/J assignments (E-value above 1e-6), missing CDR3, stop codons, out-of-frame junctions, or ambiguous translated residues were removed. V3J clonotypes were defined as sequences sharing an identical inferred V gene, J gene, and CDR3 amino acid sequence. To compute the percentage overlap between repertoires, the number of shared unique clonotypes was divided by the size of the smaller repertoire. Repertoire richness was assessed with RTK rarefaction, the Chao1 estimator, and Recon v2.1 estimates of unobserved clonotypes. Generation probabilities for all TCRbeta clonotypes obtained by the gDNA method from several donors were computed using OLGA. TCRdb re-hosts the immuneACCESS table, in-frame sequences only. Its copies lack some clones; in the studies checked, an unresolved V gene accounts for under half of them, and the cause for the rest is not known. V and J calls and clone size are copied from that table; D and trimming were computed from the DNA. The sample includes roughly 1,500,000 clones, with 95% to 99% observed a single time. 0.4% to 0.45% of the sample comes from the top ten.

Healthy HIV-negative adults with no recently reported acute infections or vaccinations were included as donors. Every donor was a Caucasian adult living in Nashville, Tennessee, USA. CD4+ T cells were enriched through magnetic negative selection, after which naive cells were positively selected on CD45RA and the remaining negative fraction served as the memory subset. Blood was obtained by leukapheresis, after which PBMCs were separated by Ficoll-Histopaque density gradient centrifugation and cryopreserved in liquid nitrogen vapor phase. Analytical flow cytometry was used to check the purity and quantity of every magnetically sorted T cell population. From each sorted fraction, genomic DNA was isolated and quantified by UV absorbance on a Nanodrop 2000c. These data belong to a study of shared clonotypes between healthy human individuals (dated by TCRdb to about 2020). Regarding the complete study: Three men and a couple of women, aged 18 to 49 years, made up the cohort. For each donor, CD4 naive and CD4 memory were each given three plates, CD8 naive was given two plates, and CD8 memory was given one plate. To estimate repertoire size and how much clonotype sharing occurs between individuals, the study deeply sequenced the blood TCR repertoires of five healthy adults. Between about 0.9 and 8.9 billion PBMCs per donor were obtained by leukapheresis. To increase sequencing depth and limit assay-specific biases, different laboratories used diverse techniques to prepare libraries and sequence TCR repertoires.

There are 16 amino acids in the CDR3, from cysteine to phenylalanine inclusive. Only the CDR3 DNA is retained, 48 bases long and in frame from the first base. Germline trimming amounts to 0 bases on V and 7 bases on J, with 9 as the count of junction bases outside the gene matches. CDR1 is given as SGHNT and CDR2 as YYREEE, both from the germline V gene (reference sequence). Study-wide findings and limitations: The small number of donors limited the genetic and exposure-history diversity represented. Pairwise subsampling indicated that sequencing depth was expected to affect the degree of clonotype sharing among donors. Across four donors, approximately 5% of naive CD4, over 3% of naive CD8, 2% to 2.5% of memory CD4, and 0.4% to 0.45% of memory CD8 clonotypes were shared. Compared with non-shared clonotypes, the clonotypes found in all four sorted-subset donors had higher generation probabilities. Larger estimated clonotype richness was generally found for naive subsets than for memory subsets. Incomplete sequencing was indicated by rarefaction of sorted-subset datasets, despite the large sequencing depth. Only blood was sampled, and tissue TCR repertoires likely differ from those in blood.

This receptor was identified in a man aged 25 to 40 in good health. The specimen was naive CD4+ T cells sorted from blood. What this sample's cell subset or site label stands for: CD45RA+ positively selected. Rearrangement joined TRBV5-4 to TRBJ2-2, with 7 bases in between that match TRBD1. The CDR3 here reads CASSLGQGVDGGELFF. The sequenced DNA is TGTGCCAGCAGCTTGGGACAGGGTGTGGATGGCGGGGAGCTGTTTTTT.